The 29 T cell receptor beta chains below were found in one sample sequenced in a study of T cells expressing NK-cell markers. TCRdb reprocessed the 5' RACE reads; each CDR3 protein has one entry and no DNA is given. This table lists 150,000 to 170,000 distinct CDR3 sequences. Sequenced: blood T cells: a sorted CD56 or NKG2C T cell subset, CD4+ or CD8+ T cells, or bulk PBMC T cells (not recorded which). These receptors were taken from a woman between 45 and 65 years old in good health.

The rearrangement links TRBV27 to TRBJ2-7; checking the TCRdb D call of TRBD2 is not possible without DNA. The germline V gene has CDR1 MNHEY and CDR2 SMNVEV (reference sequence). The CDR3 spans 12 residues. The CDR3 region is CATGGVGYEQYF.

The chain combines TRBV27 with TRBJ2-5; TCRdb's D call, TRBD1, is unchecked because there is no DNA. The CDR3 is 13 amino acids. Germline lookup yields CDR1 MNHEY and CDR2 SMNVEV (reference sequence). The CDR3 spells CASSLYPGETQYF.

The genes are TRBV6-4 and TRBJ2-1; TCRdb indicates TRBD1, and absent DNA this call remains unverified. Per germline, CDR1 MRHNA and CDR2 SNTAGT. CDR3 length: 15 amino acids. The CDR3 sequence is CASSEQGGESDEQFF.

The chain couples TRBV11-2 to TRBJ2-1; TCRdb's D call, TRBD2, is unchecked because there is no DNA. Germline CDR1 SGHAT, CDR2 FQNNGV. This CDR3 region has 15 residues. The CDR3: CASSFGLASYNEQFF.

This chain joins TRBV2 and TRBJ2-7; the TCRdb call, TRBD2, lacks DNA for checking. This CDR3 is built from 15 residues. In germline, CDR1 is SNHLY, CDR2 FYNNEI. CDR3 sequence: CASNLGLAGAYEQYF.

The rearrangement uses TRBV2 and TRBJ2-1; TCRdb's D call, TRBD2, is unchecked because there is no DNA. This CDR3 region has 15 residues. The germline V gene has CDR1 SNHLY and CDR2 FYNNEI. The chain's CDR3 is CASSEPAGEMDEQFF.

This chain connects TRBV5-1 to TRBJ2-1; TCRdb designates TRBD2, a call that cannot be tested without DNA. Germline V lookup: CDR1 SGHRS, CDR2 YFSETQ. CDR3 length equals 13 residues. The CDR3 reads CASSLGDSGDQFF.

This chain joins TRBV20-1 and TRBJ2-1; TCRdb designates TRBD2, a call that cannot be tested without DNA. The CDR3 runs 13 residues. Germline CDR1 DFQATT, CDR2 SNEGSKA (reference sequence). The CDR3 region is CSAIAEDSNEQFF.

V is TRBV7-9 and J is TRBJ2-3. Per the germline V gene, CDR1 is SEHNR and CDR2 is FQNEAQ (reference sequence). The CDR3 contains 16 residues. CDR3 in amino acids: CASSLPKTSGTDTQYF.

The chain combines TRBV7-9 with TRBJ2-7; with no DNA, the TCRdb D assignment of TRBD2 cannot be verified. Per the germline V gene, CDR1 is SEHNR and CDR2 is FQNEAQ (reference sequence). The CDR3 covers 16 residues. The CDR3 loop reads CASSLVEGRPTYEQYF.

This CDR3 reads CASSGRRPTDTQYF. This rearrangement joins TRBV7-9 to TRBJ2-3; with no DNA, the TCRdb D assignment of TRBD1 cannot be verified. The germline V gene has CDR1 SEHNR and CDR2 FQNEAQ (reference sequence). This CDR3 region has 14 residues.

The rearrangement links TRBV6-1 to TRBJ2-1; TCRdb calls TRBD2, which cannot be checked without DNA. The CDR3 loop spans 16 amino acids. Per germline, CDR1 MNHNS and CDR2 SASEGT. CDR3 in amino acids: CASSVRLAGVLNEQFF.

The chain couples TRBV20-1 to TRBJ1-1; the D gene TCRdb calls, TRBD1, cannot be checked with no DNA. The length of the CDR3 is 14 residues. The V gene's germline CDR1 is DFQATT and CDR2 SNEGSKA (reference sequence). CDR3 in amino acids: CSASSGARDTEAFF.

V and J are TRBV6-1 and TRBJ2-5. The germline CDR1 and CDR2 sequences are MNHNS and SASEGT. The CDR3 consists of 13 residues. The CDR3 sequence is CASRLDYQETQYF.

The genes are TRBV11-1 and TRBJ2-2; the TCRdb call, TRBD1, lacks DNA for checking. Germline V CDR1 and CDR2: SGHAT, FQDESV (reference sequence). This CDR3 contains 17 residues. This CDR3 reads CASSQIAGTGNTGELFF.

This chain connects TRBV19 to TRBJ2-1. The CDR3 is 17 amino acids. Germline V CDR1 and CDR2: LNHDA, SQIVND (reference sequence). The CDR3 spells CASSIDLYSLGRDEQFF.

The V call is TRBV18, the J call TRBJ2-3. Per germline, CDR1 KGHSH and CDR2 LQKENI. This CDR3 is 13 amino acids long. CDR3 in amino acids: CASSPEVGDTQYF.

The gene calls are TRBV24-1 and TRBJ1-6. Germline CDR1 is KGHDR and CDR2 is SFDVKD. The CDR3 runs to 14 residues. The CDR3 region is CATSEGLRNSPLHF.

The rearrangement uses TRBV7-8 and TRBJ1-4; TCRdb gives TRBD1 as the D gene, but with no DNA this cannot be confirmed. The length of the CDR3 is 16 residues. Per germline, CDR1 SGHVS and CDR2 FQNEAQ. CDR3 loop: CASSLDKGTGGEKLFF.

This CDR3 is CASSPHDPAGTDTQYF. The V and J genes are TRBV11-2 and TRBJ2-3; TCRdb proposes TRBD2, but this gene call is untestable without DNA. Per germline, CDR1 SGHAT and CDR2 FQNNGV. The CDR3 is 16 amino acids.

The V call is TRBV3-1, the J call TRBJ2-2. CDR3 size: 13 residues. Germline V gene sequence: CDR1 LGHDT, CDR2 YNNKEL (reference sequence). This CDR3 reads CASSRRSLGELFF.

The chain is built from TRBV27 and TRBJ2-6; TCRdb picks TRBD1, but there is no DNA to check that call. The CDR3 totals 19 residues. Per germline, CDR1 MNHEY and CDR2 SMNVEV (reference sequence). The CDR3 loop is CASRKSGTGGSAGANVLTF.

V is TRBV4-1 and J is TRBJ1-6. The CDR3 runs to 14 residues. Germline lookup yields CDR1 MGHRA and CDR2 YSYEKL. The CDR3 region is CASSQDEGPSPLHF.

V is TRBV20-1 and J is TRBJ2-1; checking the TCRdb D call of TRBD2 is not possible without DNA. Germline CDR1 reads DFQATT; CDR2 reads SNEGSKA (reference sequence). This CDR3 is built from 15 residues. CDR3 region: CSASLAGSSYNEQFF.

The J gene is TRBJ2-3, the V gene TRBV5-6; TCRdb gives TRBD2 as the D gene, but with no DNA this cannot be confirmed. The CDR3 runs 20 residues. In germline, CDR1 is SGHDT, CDR2 YYEEEE. CDR3 amino acids: CASSLASLRRETSSTDTQYF.

The chain carries TRBV20-1 and TRBJ2-1; TCRdb gives TRBD1 as the D gene, but with no DNA this cannot be confirmed. From germline, CDR1 is DFQATT and CDR2 SNEGSKA (reference sequence). The CDR3 sequence is 16 residues long. The CDR3 here is CSARAPMGGPYNEQFF.

The chain couples TRBV29-1 to TRBJ2-2; TCRdb designates TRBD1, a call that cannot be tested without DNA. CDR3 length: 15 amino acids. Germline-derived CDR1 and CDR2 are SQVTM and ANQGSEA. CDR3 amino acids: CSAAGGGSPTGELFF.

The chain employs TRBV24-1 and TRBJ2-3; lacking DNA, the TRBD1 call made by TCRdb goes unchecked. The germline gives CDR1 KGHDR, CDR2 SFDVKD. CDR3 length equals 15 residues. The CDR3: CATSERAGQADTQYF.

The chain joins TRBV4-1 to TRBJ2-2. This CDR3 region has 14 residues. Per the germline V gene, CDR1 is MGHRA and CDR2 is YSYEKL. The CDR3 loop is CASSQDPVAGELFF.